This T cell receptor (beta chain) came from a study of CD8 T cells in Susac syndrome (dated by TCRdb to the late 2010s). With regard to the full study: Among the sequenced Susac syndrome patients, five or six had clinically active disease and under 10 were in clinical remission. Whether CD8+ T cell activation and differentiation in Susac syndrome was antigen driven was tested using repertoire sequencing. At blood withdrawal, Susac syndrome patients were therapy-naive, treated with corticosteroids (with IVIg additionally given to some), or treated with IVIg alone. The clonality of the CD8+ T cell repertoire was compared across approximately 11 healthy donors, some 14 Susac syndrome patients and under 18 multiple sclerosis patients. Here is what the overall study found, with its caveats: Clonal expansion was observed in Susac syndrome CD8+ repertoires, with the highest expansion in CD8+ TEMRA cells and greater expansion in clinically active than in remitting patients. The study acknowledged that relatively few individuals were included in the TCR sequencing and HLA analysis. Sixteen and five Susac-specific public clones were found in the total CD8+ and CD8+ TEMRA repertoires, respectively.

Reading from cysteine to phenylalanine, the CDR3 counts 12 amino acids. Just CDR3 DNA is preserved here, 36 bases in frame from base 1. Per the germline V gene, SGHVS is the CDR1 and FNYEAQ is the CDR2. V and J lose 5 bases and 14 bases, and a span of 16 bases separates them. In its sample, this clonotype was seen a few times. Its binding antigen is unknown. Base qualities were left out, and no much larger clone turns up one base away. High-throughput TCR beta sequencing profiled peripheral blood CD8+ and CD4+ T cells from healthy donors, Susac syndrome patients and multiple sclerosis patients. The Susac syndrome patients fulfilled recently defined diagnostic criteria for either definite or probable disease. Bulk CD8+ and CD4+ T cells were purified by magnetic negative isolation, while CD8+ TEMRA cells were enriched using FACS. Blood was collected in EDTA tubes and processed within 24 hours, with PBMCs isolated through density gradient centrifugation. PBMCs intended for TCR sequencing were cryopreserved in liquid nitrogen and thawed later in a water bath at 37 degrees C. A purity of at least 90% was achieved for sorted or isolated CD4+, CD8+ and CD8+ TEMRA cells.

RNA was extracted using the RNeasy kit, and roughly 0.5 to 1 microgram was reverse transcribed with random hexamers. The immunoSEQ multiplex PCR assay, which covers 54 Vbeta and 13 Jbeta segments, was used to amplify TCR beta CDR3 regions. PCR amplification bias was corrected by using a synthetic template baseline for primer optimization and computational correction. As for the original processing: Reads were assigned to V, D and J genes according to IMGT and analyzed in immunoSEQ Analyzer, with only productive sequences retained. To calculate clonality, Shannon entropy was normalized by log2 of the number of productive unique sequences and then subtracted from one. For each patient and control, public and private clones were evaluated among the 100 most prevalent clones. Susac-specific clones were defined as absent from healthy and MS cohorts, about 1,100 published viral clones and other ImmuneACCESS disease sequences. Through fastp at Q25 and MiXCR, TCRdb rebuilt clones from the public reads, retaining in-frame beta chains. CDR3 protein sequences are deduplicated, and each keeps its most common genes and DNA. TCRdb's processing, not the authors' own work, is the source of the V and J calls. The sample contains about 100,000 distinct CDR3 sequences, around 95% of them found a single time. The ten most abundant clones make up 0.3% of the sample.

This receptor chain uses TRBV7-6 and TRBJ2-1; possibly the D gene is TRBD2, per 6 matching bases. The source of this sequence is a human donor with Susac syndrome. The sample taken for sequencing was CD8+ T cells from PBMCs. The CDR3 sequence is CASSIPPGGEFF. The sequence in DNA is TGTGCCAGCAGCATCCCACCCGGAGGGGAGTTCTTC.